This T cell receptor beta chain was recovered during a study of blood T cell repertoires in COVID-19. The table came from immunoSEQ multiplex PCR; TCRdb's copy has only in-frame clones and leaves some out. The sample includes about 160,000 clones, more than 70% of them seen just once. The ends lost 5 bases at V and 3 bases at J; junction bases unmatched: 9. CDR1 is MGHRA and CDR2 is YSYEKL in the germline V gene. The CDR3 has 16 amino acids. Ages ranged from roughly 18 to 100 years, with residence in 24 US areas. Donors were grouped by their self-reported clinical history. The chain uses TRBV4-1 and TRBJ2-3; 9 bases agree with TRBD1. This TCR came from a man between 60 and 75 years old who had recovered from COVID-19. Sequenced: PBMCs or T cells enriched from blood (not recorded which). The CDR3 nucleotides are TGCGCCAGCAGCACCCGGACAGGGGATCGGACAGATACGCAGTATTTT. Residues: CASSTRTGDRTDTQYF.